The text below deals with one T cell receptor beta chain. The PCR used 60 Vbeta and 13 Jbeta primers. Clones were sequenced by immunoSEQ multiplex PCR, and TCRdb holds only the in-frame ones, with some missing. The sample records roughly 160,000 clones, roughly nine tenths being singletons. The CDR3 loop spans 16 amino acids. Trimming pared 5 bases from V and 3 bases from J, leaving 20 bases between. The germline V gene encodes CDR1 SEHNR and CDR2 FQNEAQ (reference sequence). The data were taken from a study of cytomegalovirus exposure and HLA in healthy donors. The source of this sequence is a woman in her 30s in good health and CMV-seronegative. The V gene is TRBV7-9, the J gene TRBJ2-7; tentative D call: TRBD1 (6 bases). The sample was PBMCs. In DNA, the CDR3 is TGTGCCAGCAGCGATACGAGCGGCTTCAGGGGCTACGAGCAGTACTTC. Protein sequence: CASSDTSGFRGYEQYF.